This T cell receptor (beta chain) was obtained from a study of blood T cell repertoires in COVID-19. The wider study: Acute and convalescent COVID-19 samples came from the United States, Italy and Spain.

Per the study methods: From reference gene primer amplification, estimates of nucleated cell counts were derived. Produced via immunoSEQ multiplex PCR; TCRdb's table is partial and in-frame only. V and J calls and clone size follow that table, whereas D and trimming were derived from the DNA. Of roughly 150,000 clones in the sample, 65% to 85% were seen once. This clonotype originated in a man between 65 and 85 years old with active or convalescent COVID-19. The sample taken for sequencing was peripheral blood.

The CDR3 nucleotides read TGCGCCAGCAGCTTGGATCCAGGGAGGACTTATGGCTACACCTTC. Protein: CASSLDPGRTYGYTF. The chain recombines TRBV5-1 with TRBJ1-2; the D gene is possibly TRBD1 (5 bases). The CDR3 is 15 amino acids. Germline-derived CDR1 and CDR2 are SGHRS and YFSETQ. V was shortened by 0 bases and J by 5 bases, with 14 bases between the two germline ends.